Reported below is one T cell receptor beta chain. The antigen is unknown. TCRdb's table, derived via immunoSEQ multiplex PCR, lists solely in-frame clones and lacks some. The data hold 7,700 or so clones, with more than 55% observed a single time. Germline V lookup: CDR1 LNHDA, CDR2 SQIVND (reference sequence). The length of the CDR3 is 14 residues. Trimming cost V 7 bases and J 0 bases, with 12 bases left between them. These data come from a study of T cells in narcolepsy. General observations from the study: HCRT-specific and TRIB2-specific autoreactive clonotypes appeared among same-patient CSF and blood CD4+ clonotypes.

Material: CD45RA- memory CD8+ T cells from PBMCs. The rearrangement uses TRBV19 and TRBJ1-2; no reliable D call. The sequence was obtained from a human donor with narcolepsy. The CDR3 region has the DNA TGTGCCAGTACCATTTGGCCCCCTAACTATGGCTACACCTTC. Amino acid sequence: CASTIWPPNYGYTF.